The clone carrying this T cell receptor (beta chain) was seen only a few times. Its matching antigen is unknown. The PCR made use of 60 Vbeta and 13 Jbeta primers. This table comes from immunoSEQ multiplex PCR, and its TCRdb copy is limited to in-frame clones, with some not included. The sample holds approximately 90,000 clones; over 55% are singletons and the top ten take 5% to 6.5%. This entry is derived from a study of cytomegalovirus exposure and HLA in healthy donors. The study, taken as a whole, reports: The study dropped some indistinguishable V segments, TRBV6-2 and TRBV6-3 among them.

Germline-derived CDR1 and CDR2 are MNHEY and SVGAGI. CDR3 length: 11 amino acids. Between the trimmed V and J ends, which lost 7 bases and 4 bases, there was a span of 7 bases. Sequencing input: PBMCs. This receptor was identified in a woman in her thirties in good health and CMV-seronegative. The V and J genes are TRBV6-5 and TRBJ1-2; D is unclear. The CDR3 DNA reads as TGTGCCAGCACCAATTCCTATGGCTACACCTTC. Residues: CASTNSYGYTF.